These 3 T cell receptor beta chains were sequenced from one sample in a study of blood T cell repertoires in COVID-19. Libraries were prepared by immunoSEQ multiplex PCR; TCRdb keeps only in-frame clonotypes and omits some of them. This sample yields some 100,000 clones, of which more than 75% are seen a single time; approximately 7.3% belongs to the top ten. Material: peripheral blood. The receptors were gathered from a young man in a cohort sampled during active COVID-19.

This clone occurred a few times. The V and J genes are TRBV7-9 and TRBJ1-3; D ambiguous. Germline CDR1 reads SEHNR; CDR2 reads FQNEAQ (reference sequence). V dropped 0 bases and J dropped 4 bases, with 13 bases sitting between them. The CDR3 has 16 amino acids. In DNA form, the CDR3 reads TGTGCCAGCAGCTTAGCGGGTCGCGGGGAAGGAAACACCATATATTTT. It translates to CASSLAGRGEGNTIYF.

CDR3 bases: TGTGCCAGCAGTCCGCAACTCCGGGACAACCCTGGAAACACCATATATTTT. Translating it yields CASSPQLRDNPGNTIYF. The gene calls are TRBV6-4 and TRBJ1-3; possibly TRBD1 for D (6 bases). Trimming shortened V by 5 bases and J by 2 bases, and 19 bases separated the two germline ends. CDR3 length equals 17 residues. Germline-derived CDR1 and CDR2 are MRHNA and SNTAGT.

The chain has TRBV5-4 and TRBJ1-1; TRBD1 matches 11 bases. Germline V gene data show CDR1 as SGHNT and CDR2 as YYREEE (reference sequence). Losses at the gene ends were 3 bases for V and 5 bases for J; bases not matched to a gene: 3. The CDR3 totals 14 residues. CDR3 sequence reads: CASSWTGGQTEAFF. DNA of the CDR3: TGTGCCAGCAGCTGGACAGGGGGCCAAACTGAAGCTTTCTTT. The complete variable domain, with remaining parts taken from reference TRBV5-4 and TRBJ1-1, reads ETGVTQSPTHLIKTRGQQVTLRCSSQSGHNTVSWYQQALGQGPQFIFQYYREEENGRGNFPPRFSGLQFPNYSSELNVNALELDDSALYLCASSWTGGQTEAFFGQGTRLTVV.